A single sample gave rise to the 12 T cell receptor beta chains below, sequenced in a study of blood T cells in healthy people across ages. The use of a sample-barcoded 5' primer and a J-beta primer mix characterized a second PCR of roughly 6 to 11 cycles. From the 5' RACE reads, TCRdb called clonotypes with MiXCR, one entry per CDR3 protein. In the table there are about 680,000 distinct CDR3 sequences, around 49% of which are singletons. The sequenced material came from blood. The receptors were gathered from an older woman in good health.

This clonotype was recorded a few times. Relative to the germline gene, one junction end is altered; a read error may explain this. The rearrangement joins TRBV7-2 to TRBJ2-1; 10 positions match TRBD2. CDR1 is SGHTA, CDR2 FQGNSA, per germline. The CDR3 extends over 13 amino acids. The CDR3 loop reads CASSLAGAAEQFF. The CDR3 nucleotides read TGTGCCAGCAGCCTAGCGGGAGCGGCTGAGCAGTTCTTC.

Points on this clonotype: One end of the junction is discordant with germline, which a read error may explain. This chain uses TRBV11-3 with TRBJ2-7; D ambiguous. Germline assignment: CDR1 SGHNT and CDR2 YENEEA. The CDR3 extends over 14 amino acids. The CDR3 bases are TGTGCCGGCAGCTTAGGATCCGATTACAATGAGCAGTACTTC. Translating gives CAGSLGSDYNEQYF.

The chain recombines TRBV28 with TRBJ2-7; either TRBD1 or TRBD2 may fit D (5 bases each). The ends were cut back, 6 bases at V and 3 bases at J, with 15 bases in the middle. The CDR3 extends over 14 amino acids. Germline V gene lookup returns CDR1 MDHEN and CDR2 SYDVKM. This chain's CDR3 is CASSLTGTCYEQYF. Written as DNA, the CDR3 is TGTGCCAGCAGCTTAACCGGGACCTGCTACGAGCAGTACTTC.

V and J are TRBV5-1 and TRBJ2-7, with D possibly called TRBD1 or TRBD2 (6 bases each). The V and J ends lost 4 bases and 0 bases respectively, with 8 bases between them. The CDR3 covers 13 residues. Germline loops: CDR1 SGHRS, CDR2 YFSETQ. CDR3 sequence reads: CASSPGASYEQYF. Here the CDR3 DNA reads TGCGCCAGCAGCCCGGGGGCCTCCTACGAGCAGTACTTC. The full variable domain, its missing parts supplied by reference TRBV5-1 and TRBJ2-7, is KAGVTQTPRYLIKTRGQQVTLSCSPISGHRSVSWYQQTPGQGLQFLFEYFSETQRNKGNFPGRFSGRQFSNSRSEMNVSTLELGDSALYLCASSPGASYEQYFGPGTRLTVT.

The chain employs TRBV3-1 and TRBJ1-2; TRBD1 aligns across 9 bases. Per the germline V gene, CDR1 is LGHDT and CDR2 is YNNKEL (reference sequence). The length of the CDR3 is 16 residues. V gave up 1 base and J gave up 0 bases; unmatched junction bases: 3. The CDR3 region is CASSQGWTGANYGYTF. CDR3 in DNA: TGTGCCAGCAGCCAAGGGTGGACAGGGGCTAACTATGGCTACACCTTC. The whole variable domain, filled in from reference TRBV3-1 and TRBJ1-2, reads DTAVSQTPKYLVTQMGNDKSIKCEQNLGHDTMYWYKQDSKKFLKIMFSYNNKELIINETVPNRFSPKSPDKAHLNLHINSLELGDSAVYFCASSQGWTGANYGYTFGSGTRLTVV.

This clonotype was seen more than once but under ten times. The chain carries TRBV19 and TRBJ2-1; D not resolved. V lost 4 bases and J 0 bases, leaving 7 bases between the germline ends. The germline V gene has CDR1 LNHDA and CDR2 SQIVND (reference sequence). This CDR3 region has 14 residues. DNA for the CDR3: TGTGCCAGTAGTAAGGATTTCTCCTACAATGAGCAGTTCTTC. This translates into CASSKDFSYNEQFF.

The chain couples TRBV6-1 to TRBJ1-5, with D perhaps matching TRBD1 (5 bases). Per the germline V gene, CDR1 is MNHNS and CDR2 is SASEGT. The CDR3 runs to 12 residues. With 6 bases removed from V and 5 bases from J, the gap between germline ends came to 8 bases. In DNA, the CDR3 is TGTGCCAGCAGCGAGGGGTATCAGCCCCAGCATTTT. Translating gives CASSEGYQPQHF.

The CDR3 is CASSPSGQGNEKLFF. DNA for the CDR3: TGTGCCAGCAGCCCCTCAGGACAGGGCAACGAAAAACTGTTTTTT. This sequence joins TRBV28 and TRBJ1-4; 8 positions match TRBD1. The CDR3 length is 15 residues. J gave up 8 bases and V 6 bases, and 11 bases lay outside the gene matches. Germline values: CDR1 MDHEN, CDR2 SYDVKM.

This chain links TRBV7-6 with TRBJ1-1, with D maybe TRBD1 (6 bases). CDR1 and CDR2 (germline): SGHVS, FNYEAQ. This CDR3 region has 14 residues. Trimming removed 5 bases at V and 1 base at J, with 11 bases between. This CDR3 reads CASSTTGKNTEAFF. Here the CDR3 DNA reads TGTGCCAGCAGCACTACAGGGAAGAACACTGAAGCTTTCTTT.

J is TRBJ1-2 and V is TRBV2; possibly TRBD1 for D (6 bases). Germline V lookup: CDR1 SNHLY, CDR2 FYNNEI. With 7 bases removed from V and 8 bases from J, the gap between germline ends came to 17 bases. This CDR3 region has 13 residues. The DNA of the CDR3 is TGTGCCAGCAATAGTCAGGGGTCTGGAGGCTACACCTTC. Its protein is CASNSQGSGGYTF.

This rearrangement joins TRBV5-1 to TRBJ2-5; weak D call: TRBD1 (5 bases). Germline V gene lookup returns CDR1 SGHRS and CDR2 YFSETQ. This CDR3 is built from 15 residues. Trimming took off 9 bases at V and 5 bases at J, with 23 bases between the two ends. CDR3 nucleotide sequence: TGCGCCAACAGTCCACTCCCCGCAGGGCACGAGACCCAGTACTTC. It specifies CANSPLPAGHETQYF.

This clonotype was observed once. The genes are TRBV28 and TRBJ1-5; 7 bases are shared with TRBD1. V was clipped by 3 bases and J by 5 bases; unmatched bases: 7. The germline V gene encodes CDR1 MDHEN and CDR2 SYDVKM. The CDR3 spans 15 residues. Here the CDR3 DNA reads TGTGCCAGCAGTTTTCACAGGGGAGGCGATCAGCCCCAGCATTTT. Translated: CASSFHRGGDQPQHF.